These 2 T cell receptor beta chains originate from one sample sequenced in a study of blood T cell repertoires in COVID-19 (TCRdb year 2020). Library generation was performed with the immunoSEQ multiplex PCR assay. TCRdb holds this immuneACCESS table with in-frame rearrangements only. Some clones are missing; in checked studies, unresolved V genes explain under half, and the rest has no known cause. The sample contains over 150,000 clones, around four fifths of them found a single time. The ten top clones hold 2.5% to 3% of the sample. The sample consisted of peripheral blood. Source of these receptors: a woman older than 75 with COVID-19, enrolled during active disease.

V is TRBV18 and J is TRBJ1-2, with TRBD1 identical over 7 bases. There are 14 residues in the CDR3. After removal of 2 bases from V and 5 bases from J, the junction contained 5 bases not matched to a gene. CDR1 and CDR2 (germline): KGHSH, LQKENI. CDR3 sequence (DNA): TGTGCCAGCTCACCATCGAGGGGGCTTTATGGCTACACCTTC. It yields the protein CASSPSRGLYGYTF.

V is TRBV19 and J is TRBJ2-1; 12 positions match TRBD2. V trimming: 4 bases; J trimming: 13 bases; junction bases outside the gene matches: 2. The CDR3 runs 12 residues. Looked up from germline, CDR1 is LNHDA and CDR2 is SQIVND (reference sequence). CDR3 sequence: CASSTSGREQFF. The CDR3 DNA reads as TGTGCCAGTAGTACTAGCGGGAGGGAACAGTTCTTC. Based on the CDR3 plus reference TRBV19 and TRBJ2-1, the full variable domain is DGGITQSPKYLFRKEGQNVTLSCEQNLNHDAMYWYRQDPGQGLRLIYYSQIVNDFQKGDIAEGYSVSREKKESFPLTVTSAQKNPTAFYLCASSTSGREQFFGPGTRLTVL.